This T cell receptor (beta chain) was obtained from a study of response to subunit inactivated influenza vaccine. Study-level results: The authors proposed limited new T cell recruitment per seasonal influenza vaccination.

Trimming pared 2 bases from V and 6 bases from J, leaving 11 bases between. Germline V CDR1 and CDR2: SQVTM, ANQGSEA. The CDR3 loop spans 12 amino acids. TCRdb reanalysed the RT-PCR reads using MiXCR and keeps one entry per CDR3 protein. The sample lists approximately 520,000 distinct CDR3 sequences, approximately 16% occurring once. Of note for this clonotype: Antigen unknown.

Sequenced here: CD4+ T cells sorted from PBMCs, sampled around 2 years after vaccination. The sequence was obtained from a man between 50 and 75 years old who received an inactivated influenza vaccine. The rearrangement joins TRBV29-1 to TRBJ2-7, with D possibly TRBD2 on 6 matching bases. The CDR3 reads CSVETGGFEQYF. The CDR3 nucleotides read TGCAGCGTTGAAACCGGGGGTTTCGAGCAGTACTTC.